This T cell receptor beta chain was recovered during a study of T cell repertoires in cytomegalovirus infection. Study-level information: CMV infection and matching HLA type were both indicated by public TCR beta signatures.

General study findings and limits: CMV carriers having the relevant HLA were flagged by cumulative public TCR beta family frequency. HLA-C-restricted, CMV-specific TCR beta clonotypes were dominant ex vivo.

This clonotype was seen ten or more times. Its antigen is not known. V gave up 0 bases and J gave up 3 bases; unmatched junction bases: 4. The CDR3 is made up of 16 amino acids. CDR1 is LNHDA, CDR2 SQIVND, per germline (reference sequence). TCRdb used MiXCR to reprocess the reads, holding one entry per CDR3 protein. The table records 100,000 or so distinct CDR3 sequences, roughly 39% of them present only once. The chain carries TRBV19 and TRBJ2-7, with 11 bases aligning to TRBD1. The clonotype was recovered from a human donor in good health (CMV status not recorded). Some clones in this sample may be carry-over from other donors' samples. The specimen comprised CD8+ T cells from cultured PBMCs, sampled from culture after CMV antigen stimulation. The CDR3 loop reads CASSIDPGTGGYEQYF. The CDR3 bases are TGTGCCAGTAGTATAGACCCCGGGACAGGGGGCTACGAGCAGTACTTC. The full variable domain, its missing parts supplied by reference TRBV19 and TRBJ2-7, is DGGITQSPKYLFRKEGQNVTLSCEQNLNHDAMYWYRQDPGQGLRLIYYSQIVNDFQKGDIAEGYSVSREKKESFPLTVTSAQKNPTAFYLCASSIDPGTGGYEQYFGPGTRLTVT.